This T cell receptor beta chain is from a study of T cells in Graves' hyperthyroidism and ophthalmopathy. Amplified TCR beta CDR3 regions came from RNA transcripts. HTBI primers were used for first-round RT-PCR of the TCR CDR3. TCRdb re-called the multiplex PCR reads through MiXCR, storing one row per CDR3 protein. The sample has under 350,000 distinct CDR3 sequences, over 15% seen once. The V end lost 3 bases, the J end lost 2 bases, and 20 bases lay between the germline ends. CDR3 size: 17 residues. The germline gives CDR1 DFQATT, CDR2 SNEGSKA (reference sequence). Specimen: blood. The clonotype was recovered from a woman aged 55-69 years with Graves' ophthalmopathy. V is TRBV20-1 and J is TRBJ2-4, with D perhaps given as TRBD1 or TRBD2 (7 bases each). CDR3 amino acids: CSARRGGPQGTKNIQYF. CDR3 DNA sequence: TGCAGTGCTAGGAGGGGGGGACCACAGGGGACCAAAAACATTCAGTACTTC.